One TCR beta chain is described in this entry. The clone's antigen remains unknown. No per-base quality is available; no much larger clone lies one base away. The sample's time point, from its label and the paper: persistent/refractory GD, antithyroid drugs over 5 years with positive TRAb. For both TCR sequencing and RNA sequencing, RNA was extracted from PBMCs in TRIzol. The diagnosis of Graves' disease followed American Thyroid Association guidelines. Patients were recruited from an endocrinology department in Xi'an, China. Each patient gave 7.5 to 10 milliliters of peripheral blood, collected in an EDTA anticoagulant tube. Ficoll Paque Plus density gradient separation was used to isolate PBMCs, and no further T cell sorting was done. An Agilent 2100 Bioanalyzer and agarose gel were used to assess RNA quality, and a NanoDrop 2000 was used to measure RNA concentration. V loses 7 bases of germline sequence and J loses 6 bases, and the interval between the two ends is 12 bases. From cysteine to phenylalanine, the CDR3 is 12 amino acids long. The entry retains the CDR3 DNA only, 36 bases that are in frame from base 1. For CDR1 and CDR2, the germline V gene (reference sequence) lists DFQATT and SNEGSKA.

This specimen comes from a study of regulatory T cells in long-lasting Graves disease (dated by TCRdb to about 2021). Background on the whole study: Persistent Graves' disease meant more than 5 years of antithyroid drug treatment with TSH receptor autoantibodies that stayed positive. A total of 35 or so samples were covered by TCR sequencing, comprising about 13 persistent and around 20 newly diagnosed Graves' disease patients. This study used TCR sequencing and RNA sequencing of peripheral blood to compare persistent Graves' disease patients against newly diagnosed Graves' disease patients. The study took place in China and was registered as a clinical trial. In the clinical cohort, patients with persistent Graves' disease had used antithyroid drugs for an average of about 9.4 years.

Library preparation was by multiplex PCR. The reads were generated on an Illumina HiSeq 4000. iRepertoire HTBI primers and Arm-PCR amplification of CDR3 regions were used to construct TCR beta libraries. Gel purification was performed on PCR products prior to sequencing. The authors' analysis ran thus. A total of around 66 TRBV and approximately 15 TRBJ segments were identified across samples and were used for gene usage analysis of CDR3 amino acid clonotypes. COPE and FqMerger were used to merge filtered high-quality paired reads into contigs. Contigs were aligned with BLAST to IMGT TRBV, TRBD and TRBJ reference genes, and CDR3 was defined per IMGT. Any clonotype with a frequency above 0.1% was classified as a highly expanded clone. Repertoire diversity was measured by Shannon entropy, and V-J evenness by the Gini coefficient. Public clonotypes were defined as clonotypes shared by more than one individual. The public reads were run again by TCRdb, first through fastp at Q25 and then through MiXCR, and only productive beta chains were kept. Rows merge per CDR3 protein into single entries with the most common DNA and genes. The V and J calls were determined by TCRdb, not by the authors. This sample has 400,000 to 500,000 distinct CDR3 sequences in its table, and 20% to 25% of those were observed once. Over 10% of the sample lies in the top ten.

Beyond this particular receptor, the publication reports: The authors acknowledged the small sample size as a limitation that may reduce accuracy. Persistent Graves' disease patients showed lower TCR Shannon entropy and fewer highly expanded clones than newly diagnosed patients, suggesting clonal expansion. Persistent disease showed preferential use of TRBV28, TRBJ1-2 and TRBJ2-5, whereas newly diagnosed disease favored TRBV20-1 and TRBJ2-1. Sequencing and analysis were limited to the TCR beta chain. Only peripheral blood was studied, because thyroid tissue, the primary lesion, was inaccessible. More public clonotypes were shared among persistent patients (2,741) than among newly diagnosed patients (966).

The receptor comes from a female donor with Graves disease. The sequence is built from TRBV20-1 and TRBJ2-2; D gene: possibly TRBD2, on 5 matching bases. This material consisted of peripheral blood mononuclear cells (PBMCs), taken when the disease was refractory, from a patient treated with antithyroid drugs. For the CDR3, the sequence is CSGLPRAGELFF. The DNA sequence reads TGCAGTGGCCTCCCGAGGGCCGGGGAGCTGTTTTTT.